Following are 14 T cell receptor beta chains from one sample sequenced in a study of T cell repertoires in cytomegalovirus infection. TCRdb used MiXCR to reprocess the reads, holding one entry per CDR3 protein. The data show around 740,000 distinct CDR3 sequences, with 35% seen just once and 2.8% held by the top ten. The specimen was PBMCs. These receptors came from a human donor in good health (CMV status not recorded). Some clones in this sample may be carry-over from other donors' samples.

This clonotype was seen a few times. The chain combines TRBV7-6 with TRBJ2-1, with TRBD2 matching over 7 bases. The CDR3 spans 12 residues. Germline assignment: CDR1 SGHVS and CDR2 FNYEAQ. V was clipped by 5 bases and J by 9 bases; unmatched bases: 4. CDR3 in DNA: TGTGCCAGCAGCCGGAGCGGGACTGAGCAGTTCTTC. Amino acids: CASSRSGTEQFF. The whole variable domain, filled in from reference TRBV7-6 and TRBJ2-1, reads GAGVSQSPRYKVTKRGQDVALRCDPISGHVSLYWYRQALGQGPEFLTYFNYEAQQDKSGLPNDRFSAERPEGSISTLTIQRTEQRDSAMYRCASSRSGTEQFFGPGTRLTVL.

This clonotype has only one observation. V gene TRBV28 combines with J gene TRBJ2-7; D gene unclear. The germline V gene encodes CDR1 MDHEN and CDR2 SYDVKM. This CDR3 is 12 amino acids long. V was shortened by 3 bases and J by 4 bases, with 7 bases between the two germline ends. CDR3 nucleotides: TGTGCCAGCAGTTTTTCTTGGTACGAGCAGTACTTC. Its translation: CASSFSWYEQYF.

At least ten counts were recorded for this clonotype. V is TRBV11-2 and J is TRBJ2-7, with D possibly TRBD2 on 5 matching bases. The CDR3 consists of 16 residues. Looked up from germline, CDR1 is SGHAT and CDR2 is FQNNGV. V was trimmed by 8 bases and J by 0 bases, leaving 20 bases between them. CDR3 sequence: CASPPGTCTSSYEQYF. The CDR3 DNA reads as TGTGCCAGCCCCCCCGGTACCTGCACTAGCTCCTACGAGCAGTACTTC.

This clonotype was seen repeatedly, ten times or more. The V call is TRBV7-2, the J call TRBJ2-7; tentatively, D is TRBD2 (5 bases). The CDR3 contains 14 residues. The germline V gene has CDR1 SGHTA and CDR2 FQGNSA. Trimming removed 1 base from V and 3 bases from J, with 10 bases in between. Here the CDR3 DNA reads TGTGCCAGCAGCTTAGGCCCGGGATACTACGAGCAGTACTTC. As protein: CASSLGPGYYEQYF.

This clonotype appeared a few times. The CDR3 sequence is CSARVRRPGTDTQYF. CDR3 DNA: TGCAGTGCTAGAGTTCGGCGGCCGGGCACAGATACGCAGTATTTT. This chain connects TRBV20-1 to TRBJ2-3; D is undetermined. CDR1 and CDR2 (germline): DFQATT, SNEGSKA (reference sequence). Deletions cut 1 base from V and 1 base from J, with 12 bases between. The CDR3 spans 15 residues.

This chain links TRBV12-3 or TRBV12-4 with TRBJ2-1; weak D call: TRBD2 (7 bases). Trimming pared 5 bases from V and 7 bases from J, leaving 21 bases between. CDR3 length: 16 amino acids. The CDR3 sequence: CASSLSGGGRGNEQFF. DNA for the CDR3: TGTGCCAGCAGTCTCTCTGGGGGCGGGAGAGGTAATGAGCAGTTCTTC.

The chain uses TRBV6-5 and TRBJ1-5; D call uncertain. The V gene's germline CDR1 is MNHEY and CDR2 SVGAGI. There are 15 residues in the CDR3. Trimming shortened V by 0 bases and J by 7 bases, and 13 bases separated the two germline ends. CDR3 loop: CASSYSLRAGQPQHF. The CDR3 DNA sequence: TGTGCCAGCAGTTACTCATTGAGGGCGGGCCAGCCCCAGCATTTT.

The gene calls are TRBV6-8 and TRBJ2-7; the match to TRBD1 covers 7 bases. V shed 7 bases, J shed 2 bases, and the junction held 11 bases outside the gene matches. CDR1 and CDR2 from the germline V gene are MNHGY and SAAAGT. This CDR3 spans 15 amino acids. CDR3 region: CASTQAGTAPYEQYF. The CDR3 DNA follows: TGTGCCAGCACTCAAGCCGGGACAGCCCCCTACGAGCAGTACTTC.

This clonotype was observed a few times. In DNA form, the CDR3 reads TGTGCCAGCAGCCGCCCTTCGTTATGGGACAGGGGACATTCCTCTGGAAACACCATATATTTT. Its translation is CASSRPSLWDRGHSSGNTIYF. This chain uses TRBV7-8 with TRBJ1-3; 10 bases align to TRBD1. In germline, CDR1 is SGHVS, CDR2 FQNEAQ. With 5 bases clipped from V and 0 bases from J, the junction kept 19 bases outside the gene matches. The CDR3 extends over 21 amino acids. Complete variable domain (other parts from reference TRBV7-8 and TRBJ1-3): GAGVSQSPRYKVAKRGQDVALRCDPISGHVSLFWYQQALGQGPEFLTYFQNEAQLDKSGLPSDRFFAERPEGSVSTLKIQRTQQEDSAVYLCASSRPSLWDRGHSSGNTIYFGEGSWLTVV.

This clonotype was counted at least ten times. The chain carries TRBV7-8 and TRBJ2-1; D not certain. V shed 4 bases and J shed 6 bases, with 13 bases lying between them. Germline V gene sequence: CDR1 SGHVS, CDR2 FQNEAQ. The length of the CDR3 is 14 residues. This chain's CDR3 is CASSSGTSTNEQFF. CDR3 DNA: TGTGCCAGCAGCTCCGGAACTTCAACCAATGAGCAGTTCTTC.

The rearrangement links TRBV19 to TRBJ1-6, with D tentatively TRBD1 (6 bases). The CDR3 runs to 12 residues. V gave up 4 bases and J gave up 18 bases, with 16 bases separating them. Germline CDR1 is LNHDA and CDR2 is SQIVND (reference sequence). The CDR3, as DNA: TGTGCCAGTAGTACGCTCACCGGGGGACACCACTTT. As protein: CASSTLTGGHHF.

V is TRBV12-5 and J is TRBJ2-1, with 9 bases identical to TRBD1. The CDR3 consists of 17 residues. Germline V gene lookup returns CDR1 LGHNT and CDR2 FRNRAP. Trimming removed 4 bases from V and 0 bases from J; junction bases left unmatched: 7. CDR3 region: CASGSMTGGVSYNEQFF. The CDR3 DNA sequence: TGTGCTAGTGGTTCGATGACAGGGGGAGTCTCCTACAATGAGCAGTTCTTC. The full variable domain, in which reference TRBV12-5 and TRBJ2-1 provide the parts outside the CDR3, is DARVTQTPRHKVTEMGQEVTMRCQPILGHNTVFWYRQTMMQGLELLAYFRNRAPLDDSGMPKDRFSAEMPDATLATLKIQPSEPRDSAVYFCASGSMTGGVSYNEQFFGPGTRLTVL.

This clonotype has just a few counts. V gene TRBV28 combines with J gene TRBJ1-1, with D possibly matching TRBD1 (5 bases). V was clipped by 5 bases and J by 7 bases, with 14 bases between them. The CDR3 consists of 13 residues. From germline, CDR1 is MDHEN and CDR2 SYDVKM. The CDR3 reads CASSPWGLLEAFF. In nucleotides, the CDR3 is TGTGCCAGCAGTCCATGGGGCCTCCTTGAAGCTTTCTTT.

This clonotype was seen repeatedly, ten times or more. The chain couples TRBV12-3 or TRBV12-4 to TRBJ2-4, with TRBD2 as a possible D gene (6 bases). Trimming removed 6 bases at V and 7 bases at J, with 19 bases between. The CDR3 consists of 15 residues. Here the CDR3 reads CASSVGGRGLNIQYF. The CDR3 coding sequence is TGTGCCAGCAGCGTGGGGGGTCGCGGCTTGAACATTCAGTACTTC.